A selection of T cell receptor beta chains follows, all from one sample in a study of Graves' ophthalmopathy and Graves' hyperthyroidism. In TCRdb, the multiplex PCR reads were re-called with MiXCR into one record per CDR3 protein. In the table there are around 400,000 distinct CDR3 sequences, 15% to 20% of which are singletons. Material: peripheral blood. All receptors come from a woman under 30 with Graves' ophthalmopathy. CDR3s include the opening cysteine and the closing phenylalanine or tryptophan. Each record gives: D gene, V gene, clone size, J gene, CDR3 protein, CDR3 DNA. The D gene is left open where the match is weak. Size is omitted from some rows. Given values are once, few, many or a class for expanded clones.

.,TRBV29-1,many,TRBJ2-5,CSVFREETQYF,TGCAGCGTGTTCAGGGAAGAGACCCAGTACTTC
TRBD2,TRBV12-3/TRBV12-4,many,TRBJ2-5,CASTDRLAGDQETQYF,TGTGCCAGCACCGACAGACTAGCGGGGGACCAAGAGACCCAGTACTTC
.,TRBV12-3/TRBV12-4,many,TRBJ1-1,CASSPDRADTEAFF,TGTGCCAGCAGTCCGGACAGAGCTGACACTGAAGCTTTCTTT
.,TRBV7-2,many,TRBJ2-7,CASNRGRGYEQYF,TGTGCCAGCAATCGCGGGCGTGGCTACGAGCAGTACTTC
.,TRBV4-2,many,TRBJ2-2,CASSQDHGGGTGELFF,TGTGCCAGCAGCCAAGATCACGGTGGTGGGACCGGGGAGCTGTTTTTT
.,TRBV24-1,many,TRBJ1-2,CATSDPGPENSGYTF,TGTGCCACCAGTGATCCGGGACCCGAAAACTCGGGCTACACCTTC
.,TRBV30,many,TRBJ1-2,CAWSVRTGQWSYGYTF,TGTGCCTGGAGTGTCAGGACGGGGCAGTGGAGCTATGGCTACACCTTC
.,TRBV20-1,many,TRBJ2-4,CSARVRGGAKNIQYF,TGCAGTGCTAGAGTCAGGGGTGGGGCGAAAAACATTCAGTACTTC
TRBD1,TRBV12-3/TRBV12-4,many,TRBJ1-1,CASSFQGASEAFF,TGTGCCAGCAGTTTCCAGGGGGCCTCTGAAGCTTTCTTT
.,TRBV5-1,many,TRBJ2-2,CASSRSAGSNTGELFF,TGCGCCAGCAGCCGATCGGCGGGCTCGAACACCGGGGAGCTGTTTTTT
.,TRBV20-1,many,TRBJ1-5,CSASNRPNQPQHF,TGCAGTGCCTCTAATAGGCCCAATCAGCCCCAGCATTTT
.,TRBV30,many,TRBJ1-3,CAWGRRDLPNTIYF,TGTGCCTGGGGTCGCAGGGATCTTCCAAACACCATATATTTT
.,TRBV12-3/TRBV12-4,.,TRBJ1-1,CASSLMRTSNTEAFF,TGTGCCAGCAGTTTAATGAGGACTTCGAATACTGAAGCTTTCTTT
.,TRBV15,.,TRBJ2-5,CATSRTGDGTGTEETQYF,TGTGCCACCAGCAGGACTGGAGATGGGACCGGGACCGAAGAGACCCAGTACTTC
.,TRBV11-2,many,TRBJ1-2,CASSFVRDLGAYGYTF,TGTGCCAGCAGCTTCGTCCGGGACCTAGGGGCCTATGGCTACACCTTC
.,TRBV20-1,many,TRBJ2-4,CSANSGEQNIQYF,TGCAGTGCTAATTCGGGGGAACAAAACATTCAGTACTTC
TRBD2,TRBV24-1,many,TRBJ2-3,CATSYATGGTDTQYF,TGTGCCACCAGTTACGCGACGGGGGGGACCGATACGCAGTATTTT
.,TRBV6-5,many,TRBJ2-7,CASSYSQGSYEQYF,TGTGCCAGCAGTTACTCCCAGGGCTCCTACGAGCAGTACTTC
.,TRBV19,many,TRBJ1-6,CASSVTGVNSPLHF,TGTGCCAGTAGTGTGACAGGCGTCAATTCACCCCTCCACTTT
.,TRBV5-6,.,TRBJ2-7,CASSFWRAEQYF,TGTGCCAGCAGCTTTTGGAGAGCCGAGCAGTACTTC